The rows below give T cell receptor beta chains drawn from one sample of a study of blood T cells in healthy people across ages. Each CDR3 protein gets one entry after TCRdb re-called the 5' RACE reads with MiXCR. This repertoire shows just under 900,000 distinct CDR3 sequences, under 35% found once; its top ten account for roughly 17%. Sequences were obtained from blood. Source of these receptors: an elderly woman in good health. The CDR3 runs from the conserved cysteine through the conserved F or W. A D gene is named only where the DNA matches it firmly. Rows may omit the clone size; those that give it use once, few, many or a size class.

j_call v_call clone_size d_call cdr3_aa cdr3_nt
TRBJ2-7 TRBV20-1 few . CSARSMQAEYEQYF TGCAGTGCTAGAAGCATGCAGGCCGAATACGAGCAGTACTTC
TRBJ2-1 TRBV5-1 many . CASSLATFPGEEQFF TGCGCCAGCAGCTTGGCGACATTCCCGGGAGAGGAGCAGTTCTTC
TRBJ2-7 TRBV10-3 many . CAISDPKTGTLPYEQYF TGTGCCATCAGTGACCCTAAAACCGGGACCCTCCCCTACGAGCAGTACTTC
TRBJ2-3 TRBV3-1 many . CASSPGLFTDTQYF TGTGCCAGCAGCCCCGGACTATTCACAGATACGCAGTATTTT
TRBJ2-5 TRBV12-3/TRBV12-4 many . CASSPRSLQETQYF TGTGCCAGCAGTCCAAGGAGCCTACAAGAGACCCAGTACTTC
TRBJ1-6 TRBV2 few . CASSGGPLGGIPPHF TGTGCCAGCAGTGGGGGGCCCTTAGGCGGTATCCCCCCCCACTTT
TRBJ2-1 TRBV7-2 many . CASRPGGGRDNEQFF TGTGCCAGCAGACCAGGGGGGGGGCGGGACAATGAGCAGTTCTTC
TRBJ1-2 TRBV7-2 many . CASSYQGWNGYTF TGTGCCAGCAGCTACCAGGGCTGGAATGGCTACACCTTC
TRBJ1-2 TRBV7-9 . . CASSLDPGAGGYTF TGTGCCAGCAGCTTAGATCCAGGGGCGGGTGGCTACACCTTC
TRBJ2-2 TRBV7-3 . . CASSLTGGSGELFF TGTGCCAGCAGCTTAACGGGTGGATCAGGGGAGCTGTTTTTT
TRBJ2-3 TRBV7-2 . . CASSLGARDAQYF TGTGCCAGCAGCTTAGGGGCTAGGGATGCGCAGTATTTT
TRBJ2-4 TRBV20-1 many . CSARNRIAKNIQYF TGCAGTGCTAGAAACAGAATAGCCAAAAACATTCAGTACTTC
TRBJ1-6 TRBV5-4 . TRBD1 CASSAAGDSNSPLHF TGTGCCAGCAGTGCGGCTGGGGACAGTAATTCACCCCTCCACTTT
TRBJ2-7 TRBV6-2/TRBV6-3 many TRBD1 CASSYPRGRPSEQYF TGTGCCAGCAGTTACCCGAGGGGGCGGCCGTCGGAGCAGTACTTC
TRBJ2-7 TRBV12-3/TRBV12-4 once . CASGGFKLYEQYF TGTGCCAGCGGGGGTTTTAAGCTATACGAGCAGTACTTC
TRBJ1-5 TRBV2 . TRBD1 CAGSAGTGGNQPQHF TGTGCCGGCAGTGCCGGGACAGGAGGCAATCAGCCCCAGCATTTT